The T cell receptor beta chain under discussion was sequenced for a study of beta chain features in type 1 diabetes (dated by TCRdb to 2016 to 2019). Regarding the complete study: No differences in mean age, gender distribution, total cell number or subset yield were found between patients and healthy donors. A total of around 110,000,000 sorted cells were examined across all samples, and RNA yield correlated strongly with the number of cells per subset. The study compared TCRB repertoires of sorted circulating CD4+ T cell subsets between recently diagnosed type 1 diabetes patients and matched healthy donors. Regulatory and stem cell-like memory subsets were obtained from only 8 patients and roughly 8 healthy donors, while naive and central memory subsets were obtained from all 30 or so donors. Study-wide conclusions, independent of this receptor: Fewer insertions and more nucleotide deletions at VDJ recombination sites were observed in patients with type 1 diabetes, implying thymic rearrangement abnormalities. Naive, central memory and regulatory TCRB repertoires appeared to be more similar among patients than among healthy donors. A moderate but significant shortening of TCRB CDR3 length was observed in type 1 diabetes patients in all four CD4+ subsets. PCR might favor shorter templates, but patient and control samples were amplified and corrected together, so any skew would affect both groups equally. Because cDNA was sequenced instead of genomic DNA, activated cells with high expression could be over-represented, although the groups did not differ in activation or CD3 levels. Because small numbers of individuals were included in the HLA sub-analyses, any influence of HLA type on TCRB rearrangement was left unresolved.

The junction carries 10 bases between V and J, which are trimmed by 7 bases and 4 bases respectively. In the germline V gene, CDR1 corresponds to MNHEY and CDR2 to SVGAGI. Measured from the cysteine to the phenylalanine, the CDR3 is 12 residues long. Here the CDR3 DNA is all that survives: 36 bases in frame from base 1. Each donor gave one peripheral blood draw, roughly 0.11 L on average, collected into heparinised tubes. A BD FACSAria II and a panel including CD45RO, CCR7, CD25, CD127, CD95 and CD27 were used to sort naive, central memory, regulatory and stem cell-like memory CD4+ T cells. Every sorted population had a purity above 95%. PBMCs were isolated immediately by Lymphoprep density gradient centrifugation and stained directly without culture. To minimize batch effects, samples were stained and sorted in pairs, one healthy donor with one patient per experiment. The entire isolated RNA was reverse transcribed using the High Capacity cDNA Reverse Transcription Kit, and thus expressed TCRB transcripts were sequenced. Naive, central memory and regulatory T cell samples underwent deep immunoSEQ sequencing, averaging approximately 3.5 million total reads per sample. Sorted cells were lysed in RLT buffer and RNA was extracted with DNase-treated RNeasy Micro or Mini kits, depending on cell number. Each cell subset was processed on its own to prevent cross-contamination, while patient and healthy donor samples were processed together. Using the immunoSEQ multiplex PCR, TCRB sequences were amplified from cDNA into 87-bp fragments spanning the CDR3 region. Sequencing of the amplicons was performed on the Illumina HiSeq platform. The study's processing was this. PCR bias was computationally corrected using synthetic template baselines, reads within Hamming distance 2 were collapsed, and singletons that could not be merged were discarded. Reads were aligned against IMGT to assign V, D and J genes, CDR3 length and insertions or deletions at six rearrangement sites. Within each subset, clonotype counts were normalized to sorted cell number, after which true diversity and Gini coefficients were computed with the tcR R package. The overlap coefficient, calculated on TCRB nucleotide sequences, was used to quantify repertoire sharing. The source is immuneACCESS, and TCRdb retained only in-frame sequences with V and J called. Part of the clones is not carried over; for the studies checked, unresolved V genes explain less than half of this, and the remainder is unexplained. V and J calls plus clone size are reproduced from that table; the DNA served to infer D and trimming. The sample table shows 150,000 or so clones, and roughly 11% are seen once. Approximately 2% of the sample lies in the top ten.

As regards this clone: Its antigen remains unidentified. No base-level quality is on record; no much larger clone is a single base apart.

The TCR originated in a man between 18 and 29 years old in good health. The sample was central memory CD4+ T cells from blood. Rearrangement joined TRBV6-5 to TRBJ1-2; the D gene identity is not certain. CDR3 loop: CASKPAGYGYTF. The DNA sequence is as follows: TGTGCCAGCAAACCAGCGGGCTATGGCTACACCTTC.